This T cell receptor beta chain was profiled in a study of cytomegalovirus exposure and HLA in healthy donors. In the case of this clone: Its antigen is still unknown.

The PCR ran on 60 Vbeta and 13 Jbeta primers. As processed by the authors: Later work found around 72 million unique TCR beta chains, with around 10 million shared. The data were produced by immunoSEQ multiplex PCR, yet TCRdb's version contains in-frame clones alone and is incomplete. The DNA was the basis for D and trimming; V, J and clone size are from that table. This sample has about 60,000 clones, with approximately 71% found just once. Germline V gene lookup returns CDR1 WSHSY and CDR2 SAAADI. The CDR3 covers 15 residues. V was pared by 4 bases and J by 8 bases, with 7 bases of the junction left unmatched. Study outcomes and limitations: Per published accounts, TCR beta sequences correctly predicted the HLA-A and HLA-B alleles of most subjects. Cytomegalovirus-associated status was assigned to about 150 TCR beta chains. Across donors, sequencing depth was assumed by presence/absence analyses to be roughly uniform.

This sequence originates from a man in his forties or fifties in good health and CMV-seronegative. The chain has TRBV10-2 and TRBJ1-4, with 10 bases aligning to TRBD1. Sample: PBMCs. CDR3 sequence: CASSVTGGGGEKLFF. The CDR3 nucleotides read TGCGCCAGCAGTGTGACAGGGGGCGGTGGCGAAAAACTGTTTTTT.